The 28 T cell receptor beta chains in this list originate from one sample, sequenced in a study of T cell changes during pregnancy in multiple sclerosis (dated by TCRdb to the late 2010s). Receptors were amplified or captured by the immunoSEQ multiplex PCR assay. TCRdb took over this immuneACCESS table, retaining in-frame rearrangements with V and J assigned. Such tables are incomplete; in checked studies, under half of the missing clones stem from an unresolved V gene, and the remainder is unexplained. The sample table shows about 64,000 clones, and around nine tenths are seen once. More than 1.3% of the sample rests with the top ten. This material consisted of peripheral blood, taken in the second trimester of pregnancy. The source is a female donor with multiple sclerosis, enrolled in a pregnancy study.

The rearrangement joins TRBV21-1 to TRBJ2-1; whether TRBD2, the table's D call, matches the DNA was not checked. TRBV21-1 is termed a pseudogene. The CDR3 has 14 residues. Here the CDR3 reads CASSKGTSGNEQFF. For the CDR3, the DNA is TGTGCCAGCAGCAAAGGGACTAGCGGGAATGAGCAGTTCTTC.

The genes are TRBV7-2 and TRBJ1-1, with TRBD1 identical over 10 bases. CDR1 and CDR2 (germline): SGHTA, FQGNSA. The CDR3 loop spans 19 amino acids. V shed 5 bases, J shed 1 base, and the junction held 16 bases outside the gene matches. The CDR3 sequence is CASSPDRDRGRGGNTEAFF. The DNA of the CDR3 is TGTGCCAGCAGCCCGGACCGGGACAGGGGACGTGGTGGGAACACTGAAGCTTTCTTT.

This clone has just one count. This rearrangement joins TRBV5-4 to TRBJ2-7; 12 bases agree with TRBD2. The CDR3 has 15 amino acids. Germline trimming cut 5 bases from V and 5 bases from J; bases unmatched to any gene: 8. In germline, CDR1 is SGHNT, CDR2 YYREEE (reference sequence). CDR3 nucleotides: TGTGCCAGCAGAACGCTAGCGGGAGGGCCCCACGAGCAGTACTTC. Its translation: CASRTLAGGPHEQYF.

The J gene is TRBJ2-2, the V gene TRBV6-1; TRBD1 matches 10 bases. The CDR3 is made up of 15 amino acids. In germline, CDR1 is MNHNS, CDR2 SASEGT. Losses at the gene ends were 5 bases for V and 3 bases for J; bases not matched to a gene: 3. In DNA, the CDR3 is TGTGCCAGCAGTCGGACAGGGGGTGACACCGGGGAGCTGTTTTTT. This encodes CASSRTGGDTGELFF.

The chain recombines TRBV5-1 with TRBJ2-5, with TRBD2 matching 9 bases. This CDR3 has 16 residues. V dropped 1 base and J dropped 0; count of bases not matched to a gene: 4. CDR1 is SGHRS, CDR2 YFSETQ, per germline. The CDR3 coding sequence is TGCGCCAGCAGCTTGAGTAGCGGGGGATACCAAGAGACCCAGTACTTC. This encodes CASSLSSGGYQETQYF. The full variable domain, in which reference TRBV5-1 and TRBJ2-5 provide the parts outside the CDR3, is KAGVTQTPRYLIKTRGQQVTLSCSPISGHRSVSWYQQTPGQGLQFLFEYFSETQRNKGNFPGRFSGRQFSNSRSEMNVSTLELGDSALYLCASSLSSGGYQETQYFGPGTRLLVL.

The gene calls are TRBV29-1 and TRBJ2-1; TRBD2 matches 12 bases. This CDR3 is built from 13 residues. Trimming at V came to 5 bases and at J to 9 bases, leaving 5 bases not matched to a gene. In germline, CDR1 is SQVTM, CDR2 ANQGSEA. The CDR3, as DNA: TGCAGCGTTCTCTGGACTAGCGGGGCTGAGCAGTTCTTC. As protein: CSVLWTSGAEQFF.

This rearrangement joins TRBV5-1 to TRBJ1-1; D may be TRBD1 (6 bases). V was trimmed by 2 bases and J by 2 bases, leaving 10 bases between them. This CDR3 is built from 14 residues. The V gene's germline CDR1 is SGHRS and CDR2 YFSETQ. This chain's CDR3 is CASSFGQPNTEAFF. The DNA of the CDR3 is TGCGCCAGCAGCTTCGGACAGCCTAACACTGAAGCTTTCTTT.

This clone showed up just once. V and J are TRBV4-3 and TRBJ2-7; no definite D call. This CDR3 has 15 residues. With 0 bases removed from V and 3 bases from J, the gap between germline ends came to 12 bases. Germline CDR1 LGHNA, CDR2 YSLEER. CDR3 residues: CASSQDISENYEQYF. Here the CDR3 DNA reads TGCGCCAGCAGCCAAGATATATCGGAGAACTACGAGCAGTACTTC.

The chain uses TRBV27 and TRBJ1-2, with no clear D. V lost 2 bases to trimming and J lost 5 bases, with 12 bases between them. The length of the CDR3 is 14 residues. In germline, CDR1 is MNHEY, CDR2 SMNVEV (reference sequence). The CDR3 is CASSLEGVGYGYTF. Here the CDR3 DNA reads TGTGCCAGCAGTTTAGAGGGCGTGGGGTATGGCTACACCTTC.

CDR3 in amino acids: CASSPGLAGEETQYF. For the CDR3, the DNA is TGTGCCAGCAGCCCCGGACTAGCGGGAGAAGAGACCCAGTACTTC. The chain links TRBV28 to TRBJ2-5; 13 bases line up with TRBD2. The trim removed 6 bases at V and 3 bases at J, leaving 4 bases unmatched. There are 15 residues in the CDR3. Germline V CDR1 and CDR2: MDHEN, SYDVKM.

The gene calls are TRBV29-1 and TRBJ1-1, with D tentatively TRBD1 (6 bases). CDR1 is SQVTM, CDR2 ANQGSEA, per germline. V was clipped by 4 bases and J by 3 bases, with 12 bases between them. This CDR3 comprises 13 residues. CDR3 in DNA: TGCAGCGTTGGCAGGGGAGCGTACACTGAAGCTTTCTTT. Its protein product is CSVGRGAYTEAFF.

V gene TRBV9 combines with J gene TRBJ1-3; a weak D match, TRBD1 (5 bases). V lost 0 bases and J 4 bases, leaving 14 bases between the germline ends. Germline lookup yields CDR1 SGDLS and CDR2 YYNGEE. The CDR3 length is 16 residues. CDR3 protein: CASSVGQLNWGNTIYF. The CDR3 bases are TGTGCCAGCAGCGTAGGACAGTTAAATTGGGGAAACACCATATATTTT. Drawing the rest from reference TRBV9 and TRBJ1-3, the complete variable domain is DSGVTQTPKHLITATGQRVTLRCSPRSGDLSVYWYQQSLDQGLQFLIQYYNGEERAKGNILERFSAQQFPDLHSELNLSSLELGDSALYFCASSVGQLNWGNTIYFGEGSWLTVV.

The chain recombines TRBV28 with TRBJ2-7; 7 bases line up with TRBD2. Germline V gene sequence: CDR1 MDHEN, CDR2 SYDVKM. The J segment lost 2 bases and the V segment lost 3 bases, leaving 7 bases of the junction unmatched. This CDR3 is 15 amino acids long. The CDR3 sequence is CASSFSLGGTYEQYF. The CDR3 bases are TGTGCCAGCAGTTTTTCCCTCGGGGGGACCTACGAGCAGTACTTC.

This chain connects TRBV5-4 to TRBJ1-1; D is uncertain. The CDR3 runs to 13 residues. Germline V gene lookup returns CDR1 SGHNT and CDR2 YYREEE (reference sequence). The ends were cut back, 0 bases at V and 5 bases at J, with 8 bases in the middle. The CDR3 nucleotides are TGTGCCAGCAGCTTGGGGGCGGGGACTGAAGCTTTCTTT. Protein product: CASSLGAGTEAFF. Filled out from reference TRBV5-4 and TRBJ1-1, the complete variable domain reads ETGVTQSPTHLIKTRGQQVTLRCSSQSGHNTVSWYQQALGQGPQFIFQYYREEENGRGNFPPRFSGLQFPNYSSELNVNALELDDSALYLCASSLGAGTEAFFGQGTRLTVV.

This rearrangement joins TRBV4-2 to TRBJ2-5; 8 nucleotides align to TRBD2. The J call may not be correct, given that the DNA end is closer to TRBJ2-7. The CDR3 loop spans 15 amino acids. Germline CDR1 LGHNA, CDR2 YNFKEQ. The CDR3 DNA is TGTGCCAGCAGCCAAGTATCCCTCAGCGGGAGCGAGCAGTACTTC. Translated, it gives CASSQVSLSGSEQYF.

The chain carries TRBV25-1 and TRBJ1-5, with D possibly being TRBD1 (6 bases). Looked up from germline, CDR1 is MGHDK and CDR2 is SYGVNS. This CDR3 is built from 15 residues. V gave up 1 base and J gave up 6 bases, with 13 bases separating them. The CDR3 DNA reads TGTGCCAGCAGTGAATCGGACAGATCGGTTCAGCCCCAGCATTTT. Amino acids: CASSESDRSVQPQHF.

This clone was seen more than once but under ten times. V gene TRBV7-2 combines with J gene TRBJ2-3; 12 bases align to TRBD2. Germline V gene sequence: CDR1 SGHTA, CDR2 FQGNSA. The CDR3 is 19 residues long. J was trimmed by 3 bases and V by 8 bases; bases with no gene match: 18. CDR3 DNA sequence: TGTGCCAGCTCTGCAGGGTGGGCTAGCGGGAGGGCCTTGACAGATACGCAGTATTTT. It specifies CASSAGWASGRALTDTQYF.

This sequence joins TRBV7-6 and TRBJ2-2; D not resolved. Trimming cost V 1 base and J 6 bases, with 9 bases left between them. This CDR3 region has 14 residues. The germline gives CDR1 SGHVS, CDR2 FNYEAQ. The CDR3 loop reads CASSLGFQSGELFF. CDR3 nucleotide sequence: TGTGCCAGCAGCTTAGGGTTCCAGTCCGGGGAGCTGTTTTTT.

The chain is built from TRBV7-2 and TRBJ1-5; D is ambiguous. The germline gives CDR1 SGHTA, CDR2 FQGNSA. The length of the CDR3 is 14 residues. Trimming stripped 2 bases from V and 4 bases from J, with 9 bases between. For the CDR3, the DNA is TGTGCCAGCAGCTTATGGGCAGATAATCAGCCCCAGCATTTT. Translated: CASSLWADNQPQHF.

The CDR3 nucleotides read TGTGCCAGCAGTTACACCTGGACAGGGTCCCAAGAGACCCAGTACTTC. Translation: CASSYTWTGSQETQYF. The V and J genes are TRBV6-5 and TRBJ2-5; 8 bases line up with TRBD1. The V segment lost 2 bases and the J segment 1 base; nucleotides outside the gene matches: 6. Per the germline V gene, CDR1 is MNHEY and CDR2 is SVGAGI. The CDR3 runs to 16 residues.

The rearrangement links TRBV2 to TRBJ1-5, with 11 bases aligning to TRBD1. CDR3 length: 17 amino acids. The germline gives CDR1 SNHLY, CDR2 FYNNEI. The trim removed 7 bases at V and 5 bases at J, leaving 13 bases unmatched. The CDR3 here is CASTKGQGAMYDQPQHF. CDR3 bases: TGTGCCAGCACCAAAGGACAGGGGGCGATGTACGATCAGCCCCAGCATTTT.

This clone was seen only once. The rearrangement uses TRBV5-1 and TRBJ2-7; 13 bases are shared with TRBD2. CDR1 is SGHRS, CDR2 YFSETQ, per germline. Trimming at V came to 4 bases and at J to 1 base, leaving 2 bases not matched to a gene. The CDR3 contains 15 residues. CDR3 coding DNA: TGCGCCAGCAGCCAGGGACTAGCGGGGTCCTACGAGCAGTACTTC. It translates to CASSQGLAGSYEQYF. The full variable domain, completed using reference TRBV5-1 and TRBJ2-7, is KAGVTQTPRYLIKTRGQQVTLSCSPISGHRSVSWYQQTPGQGLQFLFEYFSETQRNKGNFPGRFSGRQFSNSRSEMNVSTLELGDSALYLCASSQGLAGSYEQYFGPGTRLTVT.

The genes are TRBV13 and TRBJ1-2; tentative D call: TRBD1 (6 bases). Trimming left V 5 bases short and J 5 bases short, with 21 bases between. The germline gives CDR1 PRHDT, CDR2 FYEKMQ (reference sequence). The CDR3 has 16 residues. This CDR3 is CASSPRGGEVLYGYTF. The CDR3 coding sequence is TGTGCCAGCAGCCCCAGGGGAGGGGAGGTCCTTTATGGCTACACCTTC.

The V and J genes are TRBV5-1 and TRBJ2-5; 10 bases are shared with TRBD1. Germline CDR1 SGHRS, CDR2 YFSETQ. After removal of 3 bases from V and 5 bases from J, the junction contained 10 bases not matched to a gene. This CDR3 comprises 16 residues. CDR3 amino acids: CASSSPGQGLGETQYF. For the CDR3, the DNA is TGCGCCAGCAGCTCCCCGGGACAGGGGCTTGGGGAGACCCAGTACTTC. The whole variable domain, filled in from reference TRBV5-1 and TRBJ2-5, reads KAGVTQTPRYLIKTRGQQVTLSCSPISGHRSVSWYQQTPGQGLQFLFEYFSETQRNKGNFPGRFSGRQFSNSRSEMNVSTLELGDSALYLCASSSPGQGLGETQYFGPGTRLLVL.

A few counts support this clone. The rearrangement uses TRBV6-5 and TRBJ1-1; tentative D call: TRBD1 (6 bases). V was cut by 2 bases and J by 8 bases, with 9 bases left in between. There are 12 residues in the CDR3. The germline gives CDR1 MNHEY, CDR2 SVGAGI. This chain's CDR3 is CASSYGDREAFF. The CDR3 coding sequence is TGTGCCAGCAGTTACGGTGACAGGGAAGCTTTCTTT.

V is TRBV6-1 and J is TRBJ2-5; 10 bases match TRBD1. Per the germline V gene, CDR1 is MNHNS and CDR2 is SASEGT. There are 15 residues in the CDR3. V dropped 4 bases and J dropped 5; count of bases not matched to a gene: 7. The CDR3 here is CASSGGTGVLETQYF. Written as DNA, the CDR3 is TGTGCCAGCAGTGGAGGGACAGGGGTCTTGGAGACCCAGTACTTC.

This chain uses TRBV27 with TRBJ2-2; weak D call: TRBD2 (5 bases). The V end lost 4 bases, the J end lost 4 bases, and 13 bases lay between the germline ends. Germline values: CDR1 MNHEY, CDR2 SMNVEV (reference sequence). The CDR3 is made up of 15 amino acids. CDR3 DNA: TGTGCCAGCAGTTCTAGACTCCGGGGCACCGGGGAGCTGTTTTTT. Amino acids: CASSSRLRGTGELFF.

The CDR3 spells CASSLLPGVPDEQYF. As DNA, the CDR3 is TGTGCCAGCAGTTTGCTTCCGGGAGTTCCAGACGAGCAGTACTTC. V gene TRBV27 combines with J gene TRBJ2-7; TRBD2 is a possible D gene (6 bases). Germline V lookup: CDR1 MNHEY, CDR2 SMNVEV (reference sequence). The CDR3 runs 15 residues. Trimming removed 3 bases at V and 5 bases at J, with 17 bases between.